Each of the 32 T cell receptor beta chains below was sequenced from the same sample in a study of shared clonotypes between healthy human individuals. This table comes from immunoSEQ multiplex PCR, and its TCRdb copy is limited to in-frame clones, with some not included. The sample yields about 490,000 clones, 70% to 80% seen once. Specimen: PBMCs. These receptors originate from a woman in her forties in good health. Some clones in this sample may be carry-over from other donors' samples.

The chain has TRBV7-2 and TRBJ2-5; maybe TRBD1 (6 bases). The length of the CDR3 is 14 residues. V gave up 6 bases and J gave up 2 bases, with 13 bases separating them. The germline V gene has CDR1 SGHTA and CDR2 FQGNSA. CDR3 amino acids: CASSINRVQETQYF. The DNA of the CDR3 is TGTGCCAGCAGTATCAACAGGGTACAAGAGACCCAGTACTTC. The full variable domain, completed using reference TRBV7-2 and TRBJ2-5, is GAGVSQSPSNKVTEKGKDVELRCDPISGHTALYWYRQSLGQGLEFLIYFQGNSAPDKSGLPSDRFSAERTGGSVSTLTIQRTQQEDSAVYLCASSINRVQETQYFGPGTRLLVL.

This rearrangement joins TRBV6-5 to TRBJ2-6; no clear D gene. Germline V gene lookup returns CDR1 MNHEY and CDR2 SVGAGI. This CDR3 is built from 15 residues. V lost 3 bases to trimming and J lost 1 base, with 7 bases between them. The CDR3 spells CASSYFGSGANVLTF. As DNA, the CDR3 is TGTGCCAGCAGTTATTTCGGGTCTGGGGCCAACGTCCTGACTTTC.

Written as DNA, the CDR3 is TGTGCCAGCGCCGGTACGGGCGGGATCGGCCACGAGCAGTACTTC. Its translation is CASAGTGGIGHEQYF. The rearrangement uses TRBV6-5 and TRBJ2-7, with a weak D call TRBD2 (6 bases). Trimming pared 8 bases from V and 5 bases from J, leaving 22 bases between. Per germline, CDR1 MNHEY and CDR2 SVGAGI. This CDR3 contains 15 residues.

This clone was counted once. The CDR3 sequence is CASSIDRQLSGELFF. Here the CDR3 DNA reads TGTGCCAGTAGTATAGATCGACAGTTGAGCGGGGAGCTGTTTTTT. The V gene is TRBV19, the J gene TRBJ2-2, with D maybe TRBD1 (5 bases). Trimming removed 0 bases at V and 7 bases at J, with 12 bases between. The CDR3 length is 15 residues. Germline CDR1 is LNHDA and CDR2 is SQIVND (reference sequence).

The CDR3 sequence is CASSLGQGNSYEQYF. CDR3 bases: TGTGCCAGCAGCTTGGGGCAGGGGAACTCCTACGAGCAGTACTTC. J is TRBJ2-7 and V is TRBV5-4; D is possibly TRBD1 (6 bases). The V end was cut by 0 bases, the J end by 0 bases, with 10 bases between. In germline, CDR1 is SGHNT, CDR2 YYREEE (reference sequence). This CDR3 spans 15 amino acids.

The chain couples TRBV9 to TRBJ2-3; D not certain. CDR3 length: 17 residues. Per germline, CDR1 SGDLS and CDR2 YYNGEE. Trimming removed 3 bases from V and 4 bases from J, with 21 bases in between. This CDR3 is CASSEESARFLADTQYF. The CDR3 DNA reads TGTGCCAGCAGCGAGGAGTCAGCGCGGTTTTTGGCAGATACGCAGTATTTT.

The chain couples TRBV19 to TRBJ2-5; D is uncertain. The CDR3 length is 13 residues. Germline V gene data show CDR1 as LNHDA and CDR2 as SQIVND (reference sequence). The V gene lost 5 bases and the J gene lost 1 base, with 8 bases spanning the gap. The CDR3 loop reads CASSLQVQETQYF. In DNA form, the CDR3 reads TGTGCCAGTAGTCTCCAGGTCCAAGAGACCCAGTACTTC.

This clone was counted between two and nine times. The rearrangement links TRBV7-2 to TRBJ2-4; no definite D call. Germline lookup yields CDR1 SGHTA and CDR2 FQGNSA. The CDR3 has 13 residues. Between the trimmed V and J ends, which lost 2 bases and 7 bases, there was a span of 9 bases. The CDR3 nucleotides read TGTGCCAGCAGCTTAATCCCCGGCAACATTCAGTACTTC. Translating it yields CASSLIPGNIQYF.

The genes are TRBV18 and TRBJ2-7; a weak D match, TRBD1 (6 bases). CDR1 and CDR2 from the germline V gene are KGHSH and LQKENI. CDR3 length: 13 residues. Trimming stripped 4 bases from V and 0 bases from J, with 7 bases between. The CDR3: CASSQGGSYEQYF. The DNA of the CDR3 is TGTGCCAGCTCACAAGGGGGCTCCTACGAGCAGTACTTC.

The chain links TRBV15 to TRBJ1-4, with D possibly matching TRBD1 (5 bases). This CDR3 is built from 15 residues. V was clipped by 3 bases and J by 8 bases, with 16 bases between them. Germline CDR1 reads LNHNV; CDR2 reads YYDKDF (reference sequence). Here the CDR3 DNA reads TGTGCCACCAGCAGTTTCCAGGGTATTACCGAAAAACTGTTTTTT. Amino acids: CATSSFQGITEKLFF.

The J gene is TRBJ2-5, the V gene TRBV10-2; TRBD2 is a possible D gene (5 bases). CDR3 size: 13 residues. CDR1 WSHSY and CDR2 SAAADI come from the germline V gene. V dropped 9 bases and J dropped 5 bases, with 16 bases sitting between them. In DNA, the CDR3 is TGCGCCAGTGGGCGGGCGGGCTGGGAGACCCAGTACTTC. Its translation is CASGRAGWETQYF.

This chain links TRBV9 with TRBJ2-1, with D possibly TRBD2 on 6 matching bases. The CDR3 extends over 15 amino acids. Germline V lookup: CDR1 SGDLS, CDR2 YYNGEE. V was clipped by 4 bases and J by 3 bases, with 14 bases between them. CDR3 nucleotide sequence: TGTGCCAGCAGCCCACAGGAGGGGAGCTACAATGAGCAGTTCTTC. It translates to CASSPQEGSYNEQFF.

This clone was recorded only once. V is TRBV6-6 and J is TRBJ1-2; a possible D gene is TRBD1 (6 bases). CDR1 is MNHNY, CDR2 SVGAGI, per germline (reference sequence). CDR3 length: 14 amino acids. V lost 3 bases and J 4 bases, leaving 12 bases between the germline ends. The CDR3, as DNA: TGTGCCAGCAGTTATCCCGGGGGCAGCTATGGCTACACCTTC. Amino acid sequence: CASSYPGGSYGYTF.

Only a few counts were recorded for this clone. As DNA, the CDR3 is TGCAGCGTCCAAAGGGGGGGAGAGACCCAGTACTTC. It encodes CSVQRGGETQYF. V is TRBV29-1 and J is TRBJ2-5, with D possibly being TRBD2 (7 bases). Germline-derived CDR1 and CDR2 are SQVTM and ANQGSEA. The CDR3 sequence is 12 residues long. Trimming shortened V by 6 bases and J by 4 bases, and 12 bases separated the two germline ends.

CDR3 sequence (DNA): TGTGCCAGCAGCTTAGATCGAGCAGGAGCCGGAGAGACCCAGTACTTC. Protein: CASSLDRAGAGETQYF. The genes are TRBV11-2 and TRBJ2-5; D gene unclear. Germline V lookup: CDR1 SGHAT, CDR2 FQNNGV. This CDR3 is built from 16 residues. Trimming cost V 0 bases and J 4 bases, with 15 bases left between them.

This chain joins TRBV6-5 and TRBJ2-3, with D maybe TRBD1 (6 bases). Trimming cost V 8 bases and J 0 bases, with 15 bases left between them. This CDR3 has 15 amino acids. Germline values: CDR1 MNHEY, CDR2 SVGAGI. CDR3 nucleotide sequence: TGTGCCAGCTCCTACCGGGACATCAGCACAGATACGCAGTATTTT. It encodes CASSYRDISTDTQYF.

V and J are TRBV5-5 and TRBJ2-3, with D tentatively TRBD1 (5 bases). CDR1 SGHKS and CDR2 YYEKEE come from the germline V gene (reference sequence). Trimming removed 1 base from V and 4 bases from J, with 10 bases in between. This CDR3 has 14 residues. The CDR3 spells CASSLQGMADTQYF. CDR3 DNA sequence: TGTGCCAGCAGCTTGCAGGGTATGGCAGATACGCAGTATTTT. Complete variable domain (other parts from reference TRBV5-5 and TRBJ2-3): DAGVTQSPTHLIKTRGQQVTLRCSPISGHKSVSWYQQVLGQGPQFIFQYYEKEERGRGNFPDRFSARQFPNYSSELNVNALLLGDSALYLCASSLQGMADTQYFGPGTRLTVL.

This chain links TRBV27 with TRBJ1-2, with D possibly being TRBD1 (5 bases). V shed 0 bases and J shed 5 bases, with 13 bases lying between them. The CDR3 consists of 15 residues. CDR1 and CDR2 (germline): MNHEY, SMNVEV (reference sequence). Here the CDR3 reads CASSLSGTGSYGYTF. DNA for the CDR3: TGTGCCAGCAGTTTATCTGGGACGGGTTCTTATGGCTACACCTTC.

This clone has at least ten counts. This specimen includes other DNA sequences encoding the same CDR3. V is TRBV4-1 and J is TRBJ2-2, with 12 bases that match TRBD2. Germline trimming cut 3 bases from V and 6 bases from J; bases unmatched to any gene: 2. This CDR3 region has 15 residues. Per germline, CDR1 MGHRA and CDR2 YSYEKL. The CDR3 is CASSQGTSGSGELFF. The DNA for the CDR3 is TGCGCCAGCAGCCAGGGGACTAGCGGGTCCGGGGAGCTGTTTTTT.

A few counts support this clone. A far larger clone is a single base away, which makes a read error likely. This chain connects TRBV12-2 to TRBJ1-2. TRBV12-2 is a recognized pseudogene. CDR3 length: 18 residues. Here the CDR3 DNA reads TGTGCAAGTCGCTTAGTGCTGAAAAGCGGGACCGCCAACTATGGCTACACCTTC. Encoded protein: CASRLVLKSGTANYGYTF.

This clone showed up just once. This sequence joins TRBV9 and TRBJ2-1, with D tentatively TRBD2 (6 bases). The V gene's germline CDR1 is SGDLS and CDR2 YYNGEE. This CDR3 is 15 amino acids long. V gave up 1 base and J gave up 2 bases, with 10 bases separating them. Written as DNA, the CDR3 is TGTGCCAGCAGCGTATTAGCGGATGCCTACAATGAGCAGTTCTTC. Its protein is CASSVLADAYNEQFF.

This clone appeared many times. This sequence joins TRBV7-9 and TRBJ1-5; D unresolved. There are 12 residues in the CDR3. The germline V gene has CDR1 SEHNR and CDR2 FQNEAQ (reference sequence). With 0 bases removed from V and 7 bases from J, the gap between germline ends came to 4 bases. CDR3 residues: CASSLASQPQHF. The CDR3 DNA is TGTGCCAGCAGCTTAGCTAGCCAGCCCCAGCATTTT. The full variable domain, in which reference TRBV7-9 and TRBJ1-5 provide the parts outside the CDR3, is DTGVSQNPRHKITKRGQNVTFRCDPISEHNRLYWYRQTLGQGPEFLTYFQNEAQLEKSRLLSDRFSAERPKGSFSTLEIQRTEQGDSAMYLCASSLASQPQHFGDGTRLSIL.

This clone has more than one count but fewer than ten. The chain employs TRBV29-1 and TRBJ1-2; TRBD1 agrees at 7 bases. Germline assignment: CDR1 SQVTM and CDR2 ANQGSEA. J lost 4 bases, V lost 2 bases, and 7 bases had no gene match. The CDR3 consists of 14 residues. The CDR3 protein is CSVEPTDRAYGYTF. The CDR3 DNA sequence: TGCAGCGTTGAACCAACCGACAGGGCCTATGGCTACACCTTC.

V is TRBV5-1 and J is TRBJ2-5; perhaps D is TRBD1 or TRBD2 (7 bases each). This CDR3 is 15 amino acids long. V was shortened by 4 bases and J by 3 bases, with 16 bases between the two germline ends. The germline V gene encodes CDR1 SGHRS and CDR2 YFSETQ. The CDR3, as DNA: TGCGCCAGCAGCGCCCAGGGGGGGCCGGAAGAGACCCAGTACTTC. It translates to CASSAQGGPEETQYF. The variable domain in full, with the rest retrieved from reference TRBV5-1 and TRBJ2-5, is KAGVTQTPRYLIKTRGQQVTLSCSPISGHRSVSWYQQTPGQGLQFLFEYFSETQRNKGNFPGRFSGRQFSNSRSEMNVSTLELGDSALYLCASSAQGGPEETQYFGPGTRLLVL.

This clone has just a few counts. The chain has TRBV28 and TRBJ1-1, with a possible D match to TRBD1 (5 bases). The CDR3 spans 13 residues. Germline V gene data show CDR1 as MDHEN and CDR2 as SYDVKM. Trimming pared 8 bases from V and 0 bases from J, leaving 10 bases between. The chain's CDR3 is CASGGLMNTEAFF. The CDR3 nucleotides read TGTGCCAGCGGGGGTCTCATGAACACTGAAGCTTTCTTT.

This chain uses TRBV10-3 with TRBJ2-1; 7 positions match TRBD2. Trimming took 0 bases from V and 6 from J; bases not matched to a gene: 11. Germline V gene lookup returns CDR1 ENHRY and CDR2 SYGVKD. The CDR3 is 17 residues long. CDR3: CAISESTAGVLGNEQFF. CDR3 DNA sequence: TGTGCCATCAGTGAGTCGACGGCGGGAGTCTTAGGCAATGAGCAGTTCTTC.

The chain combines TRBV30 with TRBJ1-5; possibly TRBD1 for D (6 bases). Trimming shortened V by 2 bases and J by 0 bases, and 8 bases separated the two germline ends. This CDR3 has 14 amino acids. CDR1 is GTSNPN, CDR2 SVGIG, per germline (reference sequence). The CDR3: CAWSQDSSNQPQHF. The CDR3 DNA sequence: TGTGCCTGGAGTCAGGACAGTAGCAATCAGCCCCAGCATTTT.

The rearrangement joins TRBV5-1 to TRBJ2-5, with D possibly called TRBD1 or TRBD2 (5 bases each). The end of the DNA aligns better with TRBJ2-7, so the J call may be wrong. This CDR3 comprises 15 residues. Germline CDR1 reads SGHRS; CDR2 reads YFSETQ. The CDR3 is CASSPLAGTNYEQYF. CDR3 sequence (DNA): TGCGCCAGCAGCCCCCTCGCAGGGACCAACTACGAGCAGTACTTC.

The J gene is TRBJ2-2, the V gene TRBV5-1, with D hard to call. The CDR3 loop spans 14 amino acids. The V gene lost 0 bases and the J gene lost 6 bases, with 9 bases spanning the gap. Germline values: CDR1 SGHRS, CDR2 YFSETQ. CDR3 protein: CASSLDWSAGELFF. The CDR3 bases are TGCGCCAGCAGCTTGGACTGGAGCGCCGGGGAGCTGTTTTTT.

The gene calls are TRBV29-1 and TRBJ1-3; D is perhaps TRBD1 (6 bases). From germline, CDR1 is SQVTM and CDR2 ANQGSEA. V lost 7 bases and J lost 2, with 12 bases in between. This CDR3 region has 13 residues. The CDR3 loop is CSAQDRTGNTIYF. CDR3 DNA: TGCAGCGCCCAAGACAGGACTGGAAACACCATATATTTT.

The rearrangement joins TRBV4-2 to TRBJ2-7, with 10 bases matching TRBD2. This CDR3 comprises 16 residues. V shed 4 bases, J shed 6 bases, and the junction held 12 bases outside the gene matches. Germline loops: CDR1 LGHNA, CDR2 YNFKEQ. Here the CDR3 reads CASSLRASGSPSEQYF. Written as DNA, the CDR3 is TGTGCCAGCAGCCTCCGGGCTAGCGGGAGCCCTAGCGAGCAGTACTTC.

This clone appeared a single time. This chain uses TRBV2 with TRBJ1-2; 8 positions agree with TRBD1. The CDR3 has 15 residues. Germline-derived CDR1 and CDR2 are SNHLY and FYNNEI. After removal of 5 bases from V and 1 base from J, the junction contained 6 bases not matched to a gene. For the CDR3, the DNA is TGTGCCAGCAGTCCACGGACAGGGAATAACTATGGCTACACCTTC. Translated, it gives CASSPRTGNNYGYTF.